The rows below give T cell receptor beta chains drawn from one sample of a study of tumor-infiltrating lymphocytes in primary liver carcinoma. TCRdb recomputed calls from the multiplex PCR reads with MiXCR, one row per CDR3 protein. The data show approximately 54,000 distinct CDR3 sequences, about 70% seen once. The sequenced material came from liver tumor tissue from sampling region 2. The source is a man aged 40-50 years with primary liver carcinoma and hepatitis B virus infection. CDR3s include the opening cysteine and the closing phenylalanine or tryptophan. Clone sizes are given selectively: once, few, many, or a class where the clone is expanded.

v_call	clone_size	j_call	cdr3_aa
TRBV6-6	-	TRBJ1-5	CASRFWTDSNQPQHF
TRBV7-8	-	TRBJ2-1	CVSSTASVHEQFF
TRBV11-2	once	TRBJ2-7	CASSLSVRLAGGGHEQYF
TRBV7-8	-	TRBJ1-3	CASCPTGTGISGNAIYF
TRBV6-6	-	TRBJ2-3	CVNSSTSGLTNTQYF
TRBV5-1	many	TRBJ2-7	CASSSIRDSGSYEQYF
TRBV11-2	once	TRBJ2-3	CASSLEGLAREDTQYF
TRBV6-6	many	TRBJ1-2	CASSYELQGNGYTF
TRBV7-9	-	TRBJ1-4	CASIFDLDRVGEKLFF
TRBV4-2	-	TRBJ2-4	CASSHDLAKNIQYF
TRBV29-1	-	TRBJ2-1	CCVDPNSYNERFF
TRBV7-9	-	TRBJ2-7	CANSMGTSSWQYF
TRBV4-1	-	TRBJ2-1	CPSSQCGTSGDNEQFF
TRBV11-2	-	TRBJ2-7	CAGTPLGAADYEQYF
TRBV11-1	once	TRBJ2-7	CASSDGIAYEHYF
TRBV2	-	TRBJ2-1	CASSDPPGTSGNNEQFF
TRBV5-1	few	TRBJ2-7	CASSLARGIEQYF
TRBV10-1	once	TRBJ2-5	CASSDEGQETQYF
TRBV5-6	many	TRBJ2-1	CASSLTPSSYNEQFF
TRBV11-2	-	TRBJ2-2	CASSLGPGGDSGDLVF
TRBV6-6	-	TRBJ2-7	CASSYSTPSGSNAQCF
TRBV11-2	-	TRBJ1-6	CASSLEVSGEGPSLHF
TRBV25-1	-	TRBJ2-2	CVSSDRGPRHTGELFF
TRBV20-1	-	TRBJ2-7	CSALRGPGTSGIAYEQYF
TRBV12-3/TRBV12-4	-	TRBJ2-3	CASTQAAGATNTQYF
TRBV12-3/TRBV12-4	many	TRBJ2-5	CASSSWGEGRPETQYF
TRBV20-1	-	TRBJ2-7	CSAPGTGNYEQYF
TRBV5-1	-	TRBJ2-7	CASREGASCEHYF
TRBV6-1	once	TRBJ1-5	CARSEVLGPSQPQLF
TRBV11-2	-	TRBJ2-7	CANSNGSLWEQYF
TRBV29-1	-	TRBJ1-5	CSAVEGANQPRHF
TRBV11-2	once	TRBJ2-5	CAGSLRPGDGEAQYF
TRBV10-3	-	TRBJ2-1	CAISGSPRRGARTSYNEQFF
TRBV11-2	-	TRBJ2-5	CASNLDFLETQCF
TRBV11-2	-	TRBJ2-1	CTSVLGDLRGYDQFF
TRBV12-5	-	TRBJ2-4	CASGLTLVQGQAKNIQHF
TRBV6-5	-	TRBJ1-1	CASSSSGGNIEALF
TRBV11-2	-	TRBJ2-5	CVSNSVSGGSRQETQYF
TRBV13	-	TRBJ2-5	CTSSLRRIQETQYF
TRBV11-2	-	TRBJ2-1	CASSPGGVRRDNKQFF
TRBV7-9	few	TRBJ2-3	CASSTGDKTVLPPDTQYF
TRBV29-1	-	TRBJ2-3	CSLSGTVVWDDTQYF
TRBV6-6	-	TRBJ2-1	CASCTDRGRNEQFF
TRBV4-1	-	TRBJ1-6	CASSRSLGQTCNSPLHF
TRBV21-1	few	TRBJ1-2	CASSKSGEHGESGYTF
TRBV7-8	-	TRBJ2-5	CASTLVVRSQETRYF
TRBV20-1	-	TRBJ2-7	CSAPQGIRELYF
TRBV2	-	TRBJ2-3	CASSAGPNAEYF